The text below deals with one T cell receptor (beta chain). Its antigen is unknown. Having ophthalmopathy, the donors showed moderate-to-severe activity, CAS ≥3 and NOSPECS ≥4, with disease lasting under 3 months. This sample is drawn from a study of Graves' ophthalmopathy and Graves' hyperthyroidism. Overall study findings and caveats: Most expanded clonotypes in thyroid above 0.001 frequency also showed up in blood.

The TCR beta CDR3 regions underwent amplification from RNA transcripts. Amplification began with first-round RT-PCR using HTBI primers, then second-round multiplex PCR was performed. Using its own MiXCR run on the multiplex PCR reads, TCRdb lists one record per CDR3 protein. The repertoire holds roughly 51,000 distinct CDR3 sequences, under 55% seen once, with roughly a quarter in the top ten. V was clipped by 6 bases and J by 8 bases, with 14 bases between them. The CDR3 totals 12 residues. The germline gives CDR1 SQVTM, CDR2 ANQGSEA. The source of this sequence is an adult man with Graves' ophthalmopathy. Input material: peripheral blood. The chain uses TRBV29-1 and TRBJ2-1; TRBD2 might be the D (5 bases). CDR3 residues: CSVLPDGDEQFF. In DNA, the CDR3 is TGCAGCGTACTTCCGGACGGGGATGAGCAGTTCTTC.